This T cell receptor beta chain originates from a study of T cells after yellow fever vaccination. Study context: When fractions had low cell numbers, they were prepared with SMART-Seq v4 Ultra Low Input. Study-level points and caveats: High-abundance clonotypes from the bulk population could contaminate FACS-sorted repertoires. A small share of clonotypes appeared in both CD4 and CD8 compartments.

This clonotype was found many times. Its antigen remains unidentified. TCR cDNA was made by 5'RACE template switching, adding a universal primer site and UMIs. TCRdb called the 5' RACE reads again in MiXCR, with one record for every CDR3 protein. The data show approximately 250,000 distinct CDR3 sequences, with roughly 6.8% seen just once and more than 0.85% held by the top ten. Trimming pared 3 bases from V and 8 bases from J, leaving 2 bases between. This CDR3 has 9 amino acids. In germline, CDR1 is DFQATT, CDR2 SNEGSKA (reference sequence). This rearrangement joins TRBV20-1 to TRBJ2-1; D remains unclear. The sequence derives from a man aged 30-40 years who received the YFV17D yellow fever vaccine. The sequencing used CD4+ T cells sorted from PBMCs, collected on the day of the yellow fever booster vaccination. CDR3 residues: CSASYEQFF. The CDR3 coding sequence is TGCAGTGCTAGTTATGAGCAGTTCTTC.